This TCR beta chain was captured by sequencing in a study of blood T cell repertoires in COVID-19. Across the study: From the United States, Italy and Spain came samples of acute and convalescent COVID-19.

Profiled with immunoSEQ multiplex PCR; TCRdb holds only in-frame clones, not every one. The data hold 110,000 to 150,000 clones, with 65% to 85% observed a single time. The length of the CDR3 is 12 residues. A word on this clone: The junction departs from the called germline gene at one end, perhaps through a read error.

The sample was peripheral blood. This chain uses TRBV12-3 or TRBV12-4 with TRBJ1-2; TRBD1 is a possible D gene (5 bases). The origin of this receptor is a human donor in a cohort sampled during active COVID-19. Written as DNA, the CDR3 is TGTGCCAGCAGTCCCGACGCGGGACGCATCGCCTTC. Translated: CASSPDAGRIAF.